This T cell receptor beta chain was obtained from a study of blood T cell repertoires in COVID-19. Produced via immunoSEQ multiplex PCR; TCRdb's table is partial and in-frame only. Found here are about 110,000 clones, more than 65% of them singletons; the top ten hold around 4%. This CDR3 is 11 amino acids long. With 6 bases removed from V and 3 bases from J, the gap between germline ends came to 5 bases. The V gene's germline CDR1 is SGHTA and CDR2 FQGNSA. The TCR comes from an elderly woman with acute or convalescent COVID-19. Sequenced input: peripheral blood. This rearrangement joins TRBV7-2 to TRBJ1-1; D is unclear. The CDR3 DNA follows: TGTGCCAGCAGTTCTGACACTGAAGCTTTCTTT. Protein product: CASSSDTEAFF.